Sequencing of this T cell receptor beta chain was carried out in a study of technical replicates of blood from several donors. Germline-derived CDR1 and CDR2 are SGHDT and YYEEEE. V lost 4 bases to trimming and J lost 7 bases, with 17 bases between them. This CDR3 contains 14 residues. Libraries were prepared by immunoSEQ multiplex PCR; TCRdb keeps only in-frame clonotypes and omits some of them. The table lists about 48,000 clones, about 94% of them singletons. V and J are TRBV5-6 and TRBJ1-2; no firm D call. This sequence was found in a human donor in good health. Some clones in this sample may be carry-over from other donors' samples. The specimen was PBMCs. The CDR3 nucleotides read TGTGCCAGCAGCAAGACTGCCCTAATCGGTGGCTACACCTTC. It yields the protein CASSKTALIGGYTF.